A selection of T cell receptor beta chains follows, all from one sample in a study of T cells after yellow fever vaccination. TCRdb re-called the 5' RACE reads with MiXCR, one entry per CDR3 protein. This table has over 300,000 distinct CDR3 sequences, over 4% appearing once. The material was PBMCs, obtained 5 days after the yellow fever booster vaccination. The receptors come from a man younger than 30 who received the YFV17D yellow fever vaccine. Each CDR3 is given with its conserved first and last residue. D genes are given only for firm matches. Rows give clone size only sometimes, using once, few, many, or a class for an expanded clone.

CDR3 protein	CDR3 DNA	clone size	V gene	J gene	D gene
CASRPDRGRGNTIYF	TGCGCCAGCAGGCCGGACAGGGGACGTGGAAACACCATATATTTT	.	TRBV5-1	TRBJ1-3	TRBD1
CASSLVGGDWTYEQYF	TGTGCCAGCAGCTTGGTGGGCGGGGACTGGACCTACGAGCAGTACTTC	.	TRBV5-6	TRBJ2-7	.
CASSWGLTQETQYF	TGTGCCAGCAGTTGGGGTCTCACCCAAGAGACCCAGTACTTC	.	TRBV12-3/TRBV12-4	TRBJ2-5	.
CATSDLKPGAEETQYF	TGTGCCACCAGTGATCTCAAACCGGGGGCGGAAGAGACCCAGTACTTC	few	TRBV24-1	TRBJ2-5	.
CASSVGGVETQYF	TGTGCCAGCAGCGTAGGGGGGGTAGAGACCCAGTACTTC	many	TRBV9	TRBJ2-5	.
CASISPKGGGAEAFF	TGTGCCAGCATCTCACCGAAGGGTGGAGGAGCTGAAGCTTTCTTT	few	TRBV25-1	TRBJ1-1	.
CASSSGLLNEQFF	TGTGCCAGCAGCTCGGGACTTCTGAATGAGCAGTTCTTC	many	TRBV7-9	TRBJ2-1	.
CASSPRIGESYNEQFF	TGCGCCAGCAGCCCCCGAATCGGGGAATCCTACAATGAGCAGTTCTTC	many	TRBV4-1	TRBJ2-1	.
CASSLGLARYNEQFF	TGTGCCAGCAGCTTGGGGCTAGCTCGGTATAATGAGCAGTTCTTC	few	TRBV5-5	TRBJ2-1	.
CASGFAGNQPQHF	TGTGCTAGTGGTTTCGCAGGGAATCAGCCCCAGCATTTT	few	TRBV12-5	TRBJ1-5	.
CASSPQGTPNYGYTF	TGCGCCAGCAGCCCCCAGGGAACCCCTAACTATGGCTACACCTTC	.	TRBV5-1	TRBJ1-2	.
CASSQRPQETQYF	TGTGCCAGCAGCCAGAGACCCCAAGAGACCCAGTACTTC	many	TRBV7-9	TRBJ2-5	.
CASSTDSNTGELFF	TGCGCCAGCAGCACAGACAGTAACACCGGGGAGCTGTTTTTT	few	TRBV5-1	TRBJ2-2	.
CASSPQGLVNQPQHF	TGTGCCAGCAGTCCACAGGGTCTTGTCAATCAGCCCCAGCATTTT	.	TRBV6-5	TRBJ1-5	.
CASSFWGGGETQYF	TGCGCCAGCAGCTTCTGGGGGGGTGGAGAGACCCAGTACTTC	few	TRBV5-1	TRBJ2-5	TRBD2
CSAEWDGMSTDTQYF	TGCAGTGCGGAATGGGACGGAATGAGCACAGATACGCAGTATTTT	few	TRBV20-1	TRBJ2-3	.
CASSLASIRRPEAFF	TGTGCCAGCAGCTTAGCGAGTATTCGCAGACCCGAAGCTTTCTTT	.	TRBV7-2	TRBJ1-1	.
CASSQEWTEETQYF	TGCGCCAGCAGCCAAGAATGGACGGAGGAGACCCAGTACTTC	.	TRBV4-1	TRBJ2-5	.
CASSVWGQGTDTQYF	TGTGCCAGCAGTGTCTGGGGGCAAGGCACAGATACGCAGTATTTT	few	TRBV6-1	TRBJ2-3	.
CASSFGQANYGYTF	TGTGCCAGCAGCTTCGGACAAGCTAACTATGGCTACACCTTC	many	TRBV5-6	TRBJ1-2	.
CATSRDQAGNVETQYF	TGTGCCACCAGCAGAGATCAGGCAGGCAATGTGGAGACCCAGTACTTC	.	TRBV15	TRBJ2-5	.
CSARQGGYGYTF	TGCAGTGCTCGCCAAGGGGGTTATGGCTACACCTTC	.	TRBV20-1	TRBJ1-2	.
CASSLTGGADTEAFF	TGCGCCAGCAGCCTGACAGGGGGCGCGGACACTGAAGCTTTCTTT	many	TRBV4-1	TRBJ1-1	TRBD1
CASSQEPRDSPLHF	TGTGCCAGCAGCCAAGAACCCAGAGATTCACCCCTCCACTTT	.	TRBV4-2	TRBJ1-6	.
CSGKRQGADGYTF	TGCAGTGGGAAAAGACAGGGGGCGGATGGCTACACCTTC	many	TRBV20-1	TRBJ1-2	TRBD1
CSVGTGRNQPQHF	TGCAGCGTTGGGACAGGGAGGAATCAGCCCCAGCATTTT	.	TRBV29-1	TRBJ1-5	TRBD1
CASSEGVAGGARNPSSTDTQYF	TGTGCCAGCAGCGAGGGGGTGGCAGGGGGCGCGAGAAACCCATCTAGCACAGATACGCAGTATTTT	few	TRBV9	TRBJ2-3	TRBD1
CASSQDSFRRTGELFF	TGCGCCAGCAGCCAAGATAGCTTTCGCCGGACCGGGGAGCTGTTTTTT	few	TRBV4-1	TRBJ2-2	.
CASRVTMGNTIYF	TGTGCCAGCAGGGTGACAATGGGAAACACCATATATTTT	.	TRBV7-9	TRBJ1-3	.
CASSQAPIAGRDTQYF	TGCGCCAGCAGCCAAGCCCCAATAGCAGGTAGAGATACGCAGTATTTT	many	TRBV4-3	TRBJ2-3	.